The entry below describes one T cell receptor (beta chain). Its cognate antigen has yet to be identified. No much larger clone exists at a distance of one base, and base qualities are not known. These data belong to a study of OX40 agonist ivuxolimab in advanced cancers. About the full investigation: The costimulatory receptor OX40 (CD134) was targeted by ivuxolimab, a fully human IgG2 agonistic monoclonal antibody. Intravenous ivuxolimab was administered to patients every 2 weeks at six dose levels: 0.01, 0.1, 0.3, 1.5, 3 and 10 mg/kg. Of the 50 or so patients in dose escalation, 19 had hepatocellular carcinoma, about 15 had melanoma, 9 had renal cell carcinoma and 9 had head and neck cancer. In the dose-escalation cohort, 82.7% of patients were male, and the mean age was 60 years with a range of roughly 23 to 90. Patients were allowed to have had prior anti-PD-1, anti-PD-L1 or anti-CTLA-4 therapy, and around two fifths of the dose-escalation patients had been treated with checkpoint inhibitors. Partial responses were achieved by three dose-escalation patients, of whom one had hepatocellular carcinoma and two had cutaneous melanoma. Peripheral TCRbeta sequencing was intended to test whether TCR sequence diversity was altered and clonal T-cell expansion was caused by ivuxolimab. The paper reports the monotherapy dose-escalation portion (N of about 51 patients) of the phase I ivuxolimab trial.

To sequence the TCRbeta CDR3 region, genomic DNA was isolated from the sorted cells. TCRbeta CDR3 regions were sequenced using the immunoSEQ Assay. TCRdb took this table from immuneACCESS and kept in-frame rearrangements with V and J called. Such tables lack part of the clones; where checked against another copy, unresolved V genes explain under half of the gap, and the rest is unexplained. This sample comprises 70,000 or so clones, about 85% of them detected only once. The ten largest clones represent roughly 15% of the sample. CDR3 length: 15 amino acids, cysteine to phenylalanine. The kept DNA is CDR3 alone, 45 bases in frame from the first base. Taken from the germline V gene (reference sequence), the CDR1 and CDR2 loops are MNHNY and SVGAGI. Trimming removed 1 base from V and 1 base from J; the gene matches leave 1 base unexplained. The trial excluded patients who had a history of autoimmune disease or who were on systemic immunosuppression. Peripheral blood for TCR sequencing was collected from all dose cohorts at baseline, on cycle 4 day 1, and on cycle 7 day 1. The samples were taken from a phase I, first-in-human, multicenter, open-label dose-escalation trial of ivuxolimab. The trial enrolled adults with locally advanced or metastatic head and neck squamous cell, hepatocellular, melanoma or renal cell carcinoma. Before TCR sequencing, CD4+ and CD8+ T cells were separately sorted from peripheral blood.

Summary of the overall study and its limitations: On average, CD8+ T cells showed more expanded clones than CD4+ T cells after ivuxolimab. At doses of 0.1 to 3.0 mg/kg, clonal expansion of both CD4+ and CD8+ blood T cells was observed from baseline to week 6. In the 0.1-3.0 mg/kg groups, partial responders were among the patients with the lowest normalized peripheral clonal expansion, particularly in CD8+ T cells. Antigen specificity was not determined for the clonally expanded peripheral T cells. Low levels of normalized T-cell clonal expansion were also shown by some nonresponding patients.

This receptor was taken from an adult with an advanced solid tumor such as melanoma, head and neck, liver or kidney cancer. The chain is made from TRBV6-6 and TRBJ2-5; 9 of the junction bases match TRBD1. The sequences come from CD4+ or CD8+ T cells sorted from blood, collected in a trial of the OX40 agonist ivuxolimab. CDR3 sequence: CASSYLTGGQETQYF. The nucleotide sequence reads TGTGCCAGCAGTTACTTGACAGGGGGCCAAGAGACCCAGTACTTC.